Below are 17 T cell receptor beta chains sequenced from a single sample in a study of shared clonotypes between healthy human individuals (dated by TCRdb to the early 2020s). Libraries were prepared through the immunoSEQ multiplex PCR assay. TCRdb re-hosts the immuneACCESS table, in-frame sequences only. Its copies lack some clones; in the studies checked, an unresolved V gene accounts for under half of them, and the cause for the rest is not known. In this sample the table shows approximately 2,000,000 clones, around 93% of which occur a single time. The ten most abundant clones make up around 1.7% of the sample. CD8 naive samples were CD45RO-negative cells positively selected for CCR7, giving a CD45RA+CCR7+ population that excluded TemRA cells. The sequenced sample was naive CD8+ T cells from PBMCs. The meaning of the sample's cell subset or site label: CD45RA+CCR7+. These receptors originate from a young man in good health. Some clones in this sample may be carry-over from other donors' samples.

This clone was observed a single time. The chain employs TRBV5-6 and TRBJ1-2; D is undetermined. Trimming took 0 bases from V and 8 from J, leaving 5 bases between them. The CDR3 contains 11 residues. Germline values: CDR1 SGHDT, CDR2 YYEEEE. The CDR3 here is CASSLAGGYTF. The CDR3 DNA reads TGTGCCAGCAGCTTGGCCGGAGGCTACACCTTC.

This sequence joins TRBV5-6 and TRBJ2-1; D is unclear. There are 11 residues in the CDR3. V gave up 6 bases and J gave up 9 bases, with 10 bases separating them. Germline V gene data show CDR1 as SGHDT and CDR2 as YYEEEE. The CDR3: CASTTLTEQFF. CDR3 sequence (DNA): TGTGCCAGCACCACGTTGACTGAGCAGTTCTTC.

This clone was counted a single time. Other DNA sequences in the sample encode the same CDR3. This sequence joins TRBV7-8 and TRBJ2-1; D gene unclear. Trimming cost V 1 base and J 5 bases, with 6 bases left between them. The germline V gene encodes CDR1 SGHVS and CDR2 FQNEAQ. This CDR3 comprises 13 residues. CDR3 amino acids: CASSLVRNNEQFF. Here the CDR3 DNA reads TGTGCCAGCAGCTTAGTACGGAACAATGAGCAGTTCTTC.

This chain connects TRBV14 to TRBJ2-7; D gene unclear. CDR3 length: 12 residues. The germline V gene encodes CDR1 SGHDN and CDR2 FVKESK. The V end was cut by 4 bases, the J end by 5 bases, with 9 bases between. CDR3 sequence reads: CASSLSYHEQYF. CDR3 DNA: TGTGCCAGCAGCCTTAGTTATCACGAGCAGTACTTC.

The chain couples TRBV27 to TRBJ1-5, with D possibly matching TRBD1 (5 bases). The CDR3 is 13 residues long. The germline gives CDR1 MNHEY, CDR2 SMNVEV (reference sequence). Trimming took off 6 bases at V and 6 bases at J, with 12 bases between the two ends. CDR3 in DNA: TGTGCCAGCAGACCCGGGGGAGTTCAGCCCCAGCATTTT. It codes for CASRPGGVQPQHF.

CDR3 sequence (DNA): TGTGCCAGCAGTTTAAGGGCTAGCGGGATTTACGAGCAGTACTTC. The encoded protein is CASSLRASGIYEQYF. The chain recombines TRBV27 with TRBJ2-7; TRBD2 matches at 9 bases. The V and J ends lost 2 bases and 4 bases, in that order; junction bases with no gene match: 6. This CDR3 comprises 15 residues. Germline loops: CDR1 MNHEY, CDR2 SMNVEV (reference sequence).

The V call is TRBV6-6, the J call TRBJ2-3, with D unresolved. The CDR3 is 16 residues long. CDR1 is MNHNY, CDR2 SVGAGI, per germline (reference sequence). Trimming pared 7 bases from V and 0 bases from J, leaving 17 bases between. CDR3 protein: CASTNQAEVSTDTQYF. For the CDR3, the DNA is TGTGCCAGCACGAACCAGGCGGAAGTTAGCACAGATACGCAGTATTTT.

The chain employs TRBV7-9 and TRBJ1-5; D unclear. Per germline, CDR1 SEHNR and CDR2 FQNEAQ (reference sequence). This CDR3 comprises 14 residues. Trimming stripped 4 bases from V and 7 bases from J, with 14 bases between. The CDR3 region is CASSSNGVYQPQHF. CDR3 DNA sequence: TGTGCCAGCAGCTCAAATGGGGTTTACCAGCCCCAGCATTTT. Combining the CDR3 with reference TRBV7-9 and TRBJ1-5 gives the whole variable domain DTGVSQNPRHKITKRGQNVTFRCDPISEHNRLYWYRQTLGQGPEFLTYFQNEAQLEKSRLLSDRFSAERPKGSFSTLEIQRTEQGDSAMYLCASSSNGVYQPQHFGDGTRLSIL.

V usage is TRBV15 and J usage is TRBJ2-2; tentatively, D is TRBD1 (6 bases). Germline V CDR1 and CDR2: LNHNV, YYDKDF (reference sequence). This CDR3 spans 15 amino acids. The V gene lost 1 base and the J gene lost 7 bases, with 13 bases spanning the gap. The CDR3 DNA reads as TGTGCCACCAGCAGAGTTGCAGGGGCGGTCGGGGAGCTGTTTTTT. It translates to CATSRVAGAVGELFF.

V and J are TRBV5-5 and TRBJ2-1; no clear D. From germline, CDR1 is SGHKS and CDR2 YYEKEE (reference sequence). V gave up 3 bases and J gave up 4 bases, with 14 bases separating them. The CDR3 length is 15 residues. The CDR3 spells CASSSTTWAYNEQFF. The CDR3 nucleotides are TGTGCCAGCAGCTCGACGACTTGGGCGTACAATGAGCAGTTCTTC. Full variable domain (rest looked up from reference TRBV5-5 and TRBJ2-1): DAGVTQSPTHLIKTRGQQVTLRCSPISGHKSVSWYQQVLGQGPQFIFQYYEKEERGRGNFPDRFSARQFPNYSSELNVNALLLGDSALYLCASSSTTWAYNEQFFGPGTRLTVL.

The V call is TRBV9, the J call TRBJ2-7; 7 bases agree with TRBD2. Per the germline V gene, CDR1 is SGDLS and CDR2 is YYNGEE. The CDR3 runs to 15 residues. V was clipped by 3 bases and J by 4 bases; unmatched bases: 10. This chain's CDR3 is CASSAFGQRGYEQYF. In DNA, the CDR3 is TGTGCCAGCAGCGCGTTCGGCCAGCGGGGATACGAGCAGTACTTC. The entire variable domain, with the rest obtained from reference TRBV9 and TRBJ2-7, is as follows: DSGVTQTPKHLITATGQRVTLRCSPRSGDLSVYWYQQSLDQGLQFLIQYYNGEERAKGNILERFSAQQFPDLHSELNLSSLELGDSALYFCASSAFGQRGYEQYFGPGTRLTVT.

The V and J genes are TRBV6-1 and TRBJ1-1; the D gene is possibly TRBD1 (5 bases). The CDR3 length is 15 residues. Germline V gives CDR1 MNHNS, CDR2 SASEGT. Trimming removed 5 bases at V and 1 base at J, with 14 bases between. In DNA form, the CDR3 reads TGTGCCAGCAGTCCGCTAACAGGCCCGAACACTGAAGCTTTCTTT. Residues: CASSPLTGPNTEAFF.

J is TRBJ1-4 and V is TRBV11-2; tentatively, D is TRBD1 (6 bases). The CDR3 sequence is 15 residues long. Germline-derived CDR1 and CDR2 are SGHAT and FQNNGV. V was clipped by 2 bases and J by 7 bases, with 14 bases between them. DNA for the CDR3: TGTGCCAGCAGCTTATGGGGGCCCAGTGGTGAAAAACTGTTTTTT. Translating it yields CASSLWGPSGEKLFF.

This clone was detected only once. This sequence joins TRBV27 and TRBJ2-1; 7 bases map to TRBD2. V shed 7 bases, J shed 10 bases, and the junction held 10 bases outside the gene matches. The CDR3 contains 13 residues. CDR1 is MNHEY and CDR2 is SMNVEV in the germline V gene (reference sequence). CDR3 loop: CASINRGEQEQFF. The CDR3, as DNA: TGTGCCAGCATCAATCGGGGGGAGCAGGAGCAGTTCTTC.

In this sample, this clone turned up once. The chain joins TRBV7-6 to TRBJ2-3; 8 nucleotides align to TRBD2. The V segment lost 8 bases and the J segment 4 bases; nucleotides outside the gene matches: 5. The CDR3 has 13 residues. Germline assignment: CDR1 SGHVS and CDR2 FNYEAQ. In DNA form, the CDR3 reads TGTGCCAGCCGGGGGGGGAACGCAGATACGCAGTATTTT. This translates into CASRGGNADTQYF.

This chain uses TRBV7-6 with TRBJ2-7, with 13 bases that match TRBD2. Germline CDR1 and CDR2: SGHVS and FNYEAQ. This CDR3 has 18 amino acids. V trimming: 4 bases; J trimming: 2 bases; junction bases outside the gene matches: 11. CDR3 residues: CASSSIWTSGGRTYEQYF. DNA of the CDR3: TGTGCCAGCAGCTCAATATGGACTAGCGGGGGACGGACCTACGAGCAGTACTTC.

This clone appeared a few times. This chain joins TRBV29-1 and TRBJ1-2; no reliable D call. The V end was cut by 7 bases, the J end by 6 bases, with 12 bases between. CDR3 length: 11 amino acids. Germline-derived CDR1 and CDR2 are SQVTM and ANQGSEA. The CDR3 DNA reads as TGCAGCGCCGGGGAGCCGGATGGCTACACCTTC. Its protein product is CSAGEPDGYTF.